This entry is about one T cell receptor (beta chain). Seattle researchers signed up patients amid active infection and tracked them longitudinally. This specimen belongs to a study of blood T cell repertoires in COVID-19. Study background: COVID-19 samples collected from the United States, Italy and Spain covered acute and convalescent phases.

CDR1 is GTSNPN and CDR2 is SVGIG in the germline V gene (reference sequence). Trimming cost V 2 bases and J 4 bases, with 14 bases left between them. CDR3 length: 15 residues. In the authors' workflow: Estimated nucleated cell counts came from reference gene primer amplification. Assay: immunoSEQ multiplex PCR; the TCRdb copy retains only in-frame clones and omits some. V and J calls and clone size come straight from that table; D and trimming were deduced from the DNA. The table lists roughly 230,000 clones, about 85% of them singletons. The sequence derives from a woman aged 80 or older with COVID-19, enrolled during active disease. The chain carries TRBV30 and TRBJ2-2, with a possible D match to TRBD1 (6 bases). The sequenced sample was peripheral blood. The DNA of the CDR3 is TGTGCCTGGAGTCCACAGGGTTCGGCCACCGGGGAGCTGTTTTTT. It encodes CAWSPQGSATGELFF.